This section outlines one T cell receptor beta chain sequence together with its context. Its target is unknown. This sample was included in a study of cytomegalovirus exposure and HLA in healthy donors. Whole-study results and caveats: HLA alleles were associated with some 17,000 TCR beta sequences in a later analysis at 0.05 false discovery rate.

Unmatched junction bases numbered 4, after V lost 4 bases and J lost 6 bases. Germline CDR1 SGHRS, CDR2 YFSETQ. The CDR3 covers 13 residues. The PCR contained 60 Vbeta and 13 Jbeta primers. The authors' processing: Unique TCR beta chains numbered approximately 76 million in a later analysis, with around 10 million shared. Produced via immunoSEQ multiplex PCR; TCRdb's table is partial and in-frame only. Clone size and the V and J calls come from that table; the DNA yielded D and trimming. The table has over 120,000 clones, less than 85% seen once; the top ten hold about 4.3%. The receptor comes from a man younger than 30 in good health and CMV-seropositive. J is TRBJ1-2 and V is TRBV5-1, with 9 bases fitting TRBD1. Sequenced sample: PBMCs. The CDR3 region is CASSLDRGDGYTF. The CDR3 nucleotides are TGCGCCAGCAGCCTGGACAGGGGAGATGGCTACACCTTC.